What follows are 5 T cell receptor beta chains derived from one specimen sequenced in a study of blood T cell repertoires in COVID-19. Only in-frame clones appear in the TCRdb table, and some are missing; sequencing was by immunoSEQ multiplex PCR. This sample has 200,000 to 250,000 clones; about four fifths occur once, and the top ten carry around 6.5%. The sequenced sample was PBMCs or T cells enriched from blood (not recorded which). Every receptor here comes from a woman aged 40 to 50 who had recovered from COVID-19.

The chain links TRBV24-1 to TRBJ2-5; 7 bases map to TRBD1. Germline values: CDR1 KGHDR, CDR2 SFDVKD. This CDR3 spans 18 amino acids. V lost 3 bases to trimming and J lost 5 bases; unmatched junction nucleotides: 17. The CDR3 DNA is TGTGCCACCAGTGATCACCGGGACAGACTTCCGAGGGGGGAGACCCAGTACTTC. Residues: CATSDHRDRLPRGETQYF.

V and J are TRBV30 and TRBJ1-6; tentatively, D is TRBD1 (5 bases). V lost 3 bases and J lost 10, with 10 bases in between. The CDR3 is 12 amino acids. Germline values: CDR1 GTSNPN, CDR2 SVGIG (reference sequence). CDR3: CAWSQGRSPLHF. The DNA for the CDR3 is TGTGCCTGGAGCCAGGGTCGGTCACCCCTCCACTTT. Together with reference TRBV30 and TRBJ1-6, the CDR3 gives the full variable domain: SQTIHQWPATLVQPVGSPLSLECTVEGTSNPNLYWYRQAAGRGLQLLFYSVGIGQISSEVPQNLSASRPQDRQFILSSKKLLLSDSGFYLCAWSQGRSPLHFGNGTRLTVT.

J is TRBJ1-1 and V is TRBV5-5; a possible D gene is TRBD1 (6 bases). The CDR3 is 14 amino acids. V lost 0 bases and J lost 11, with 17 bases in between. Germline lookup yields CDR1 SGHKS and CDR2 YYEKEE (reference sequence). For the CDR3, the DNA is TGTGCCAGCAGCTTGGGACAGGCCTTTACACGGGCTTTCTTT. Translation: CASSLGQAFTRAFF.

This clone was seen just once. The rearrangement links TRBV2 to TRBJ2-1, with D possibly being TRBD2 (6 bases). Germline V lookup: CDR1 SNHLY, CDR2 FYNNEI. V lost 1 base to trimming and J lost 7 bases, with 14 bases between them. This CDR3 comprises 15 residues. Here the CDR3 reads CASSEVGGIQNEQFF. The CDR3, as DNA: TGTGCCAGCAGTGAAGTTGGCGGGATCCAAAATGAGCAGTTCTTC.

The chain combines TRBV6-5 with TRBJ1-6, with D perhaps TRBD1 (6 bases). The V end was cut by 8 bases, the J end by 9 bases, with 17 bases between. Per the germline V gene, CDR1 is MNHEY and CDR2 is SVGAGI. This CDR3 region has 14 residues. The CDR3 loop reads CASGTRQGTSPLHF. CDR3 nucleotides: TGTGCCAGCGGCACCCGGCAGGGGACTTCACCCCTCCACTTT.